This TCR beta chain was documented in a study of early stage breast cancer tumors. The study's findings and limits: Unsorted bulk genomic DNA sequencing lacked pairing and functional marker data.

This clone was counted a single time. Its antigen remains unknown. Data came from immunoSEQ multiplex PCR; TCRdb stores just in-frame clones and leaves some out. The repertoire has 51,000 or so clones, about 83% of them found once; the top ten carry 1.3% to 1.5%. Per germline, CDR1 SGHTA and CDR2 FQGTGA. The CDR3 is 15 residues long. The V segment lost 1 base and the J segment 2 bases; nucleotides outside the gene matches: 5. This chain links TRBV7-3 with TRBJ2-7; 7 nucleotides line up with TRBD2. This TCR came from a person aged 45 to 59 with breast cancer. The sample taken for sequencing was blood. CDR3 nucleotides: TGTGCCAGCAGCTTAAGAGGCGGGGGAACCTACGAGCAGTACTTC. Translating it yields CASSLRGGGTYEQYF. The whole variable domain, remainder taken from reference TRBV7-3 and TRBJ2-7, is GAGVSQTPSNKVTEKGKYVELRCDPISGHTALYWYRQSLGQGPEFLIYFQGTGAADDSGLPNDRFFAVRPEGSVSTLKIQRTERGDSAVYLCASSLRGGGTYEQYFGPGTRLTVT.